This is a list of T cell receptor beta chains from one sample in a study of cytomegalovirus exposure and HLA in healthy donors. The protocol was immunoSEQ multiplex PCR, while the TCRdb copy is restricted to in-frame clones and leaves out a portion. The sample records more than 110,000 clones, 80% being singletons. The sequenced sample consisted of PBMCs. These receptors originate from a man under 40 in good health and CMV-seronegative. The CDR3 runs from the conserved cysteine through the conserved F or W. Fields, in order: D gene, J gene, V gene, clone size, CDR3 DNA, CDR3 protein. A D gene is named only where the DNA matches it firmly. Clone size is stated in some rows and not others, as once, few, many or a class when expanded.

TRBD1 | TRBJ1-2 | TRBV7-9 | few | TGTGCCAGCACTACCAATGACAGGGCTGGCTACACCTTC | CASTTNDRAGYTF
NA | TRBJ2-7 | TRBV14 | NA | TGTGCCAGCAGCCATCGTGGGGCCAGATTTTACGAGCAGTACTTC | CASSHRGARFYEQYF
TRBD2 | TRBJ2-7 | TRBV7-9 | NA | TGTGCCAGCAGCTCGACTAGCGGGGGGCCCTACGAGCAGTACTTC | CASSSTSGGPYEQYF
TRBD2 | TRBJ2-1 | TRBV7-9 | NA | TGTGCCAGCAGCTTAGGACTAGCGGGAGGGAGCTCCTACAATGAGCAGTTCTTC | CASSLGLAGGSSYNEQFF
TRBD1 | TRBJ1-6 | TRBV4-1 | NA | TGCGCCAGCAGCCATCTCCACCTATGGGACAGGTCTAATTCACCCCTCCACTTT | CASSHLHLWDRSNSPLHF
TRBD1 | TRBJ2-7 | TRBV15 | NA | TGTGCCACCAGCTCAAGGACAGGTTATTACGAGCAGTACTTC | CATSSRTGYYEQYF
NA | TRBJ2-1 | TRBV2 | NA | TGTGCCAGCAGTGAAGCGTCCTCGGGGGAGCAGTTCTTC | CASSEASSGEQFF
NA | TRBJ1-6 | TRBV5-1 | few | TGCGCCAGCAGCCCGGACATCTATAATTCACCCCTCCACTTT | CASSPDIYNSPLHF
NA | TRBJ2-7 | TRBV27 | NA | TGTGCCAGCAGGGCCCCCGGGGGGCTAAACGAGCAGTACTTC | CASRAPGGLNEQYF
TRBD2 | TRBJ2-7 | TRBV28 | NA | TGTGCCAGCAGTTTGGCTAGCGGCTCCTACGAGCAGTACTTC | CASSLASGSYEQYF
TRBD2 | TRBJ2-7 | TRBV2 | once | TGTGCCAGCAGTGGTATGACGGGGGGGACCTACGAGCAGTACTTC | CASSGMTGGTYEQYF
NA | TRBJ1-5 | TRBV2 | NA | TGTGCCAGTTTCGCGGGGCCCTATAGCAATCAGCCCCAGCATTTT | CASFAGPYSNQPQHF
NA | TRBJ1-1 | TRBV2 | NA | TGTGCCAGCAGTGAAGGTGCGGGGAGTGAGGCTTTCTTT | CASSEGAGSEAFF
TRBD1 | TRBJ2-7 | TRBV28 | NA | TGTGCCAGCAGTCCGGGACAGGGAGTCTCTCACGAGCAGTACTTC | CASSPGQGVSHEQYF
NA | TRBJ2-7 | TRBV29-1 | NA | TGCAGCGTTGAAGTCACAGGTCCCTACGAGCAGTACTTC | CSVEVTGPYEQYF
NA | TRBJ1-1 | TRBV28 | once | TGTGCCAGCAGTTGGCTTACTCGACAGAACGCTTTCTTT | CASSWLTRQNAFF
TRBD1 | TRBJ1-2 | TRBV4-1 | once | TGCGCCAGCAGCCAAGGCGGGGACAGGGGGAGGTATGGCTACACCTTC | CASSQGGDRGRYGYTF
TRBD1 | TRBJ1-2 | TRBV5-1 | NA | TGCGCCAGCAGCTTGGGGACAGGTTGGGTTTATGGCTACACCTTC | CASSLGTGWVYGYTF
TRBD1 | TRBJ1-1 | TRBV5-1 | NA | TGCGCCAGCAGCACGGACAGGGGGGGGAACACTGAAGCTTTCTTT | CASSTDRGGNTEAFF
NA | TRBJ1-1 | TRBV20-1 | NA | TGCAGTGCTAGAGCCGAATCAGGAGCTTTCTTT | CSARAESGAFF
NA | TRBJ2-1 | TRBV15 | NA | TGTGCCACCAGCAGAGCTTGGAGCAATGAGCAGTTCTTC | CATSRAWSNEQFF
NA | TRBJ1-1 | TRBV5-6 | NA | TGTGCCAGCAGCTTGGCCGCGGGAGCGAACACTGAAGCTTTCTTT | CASSLAAGANTEAFF